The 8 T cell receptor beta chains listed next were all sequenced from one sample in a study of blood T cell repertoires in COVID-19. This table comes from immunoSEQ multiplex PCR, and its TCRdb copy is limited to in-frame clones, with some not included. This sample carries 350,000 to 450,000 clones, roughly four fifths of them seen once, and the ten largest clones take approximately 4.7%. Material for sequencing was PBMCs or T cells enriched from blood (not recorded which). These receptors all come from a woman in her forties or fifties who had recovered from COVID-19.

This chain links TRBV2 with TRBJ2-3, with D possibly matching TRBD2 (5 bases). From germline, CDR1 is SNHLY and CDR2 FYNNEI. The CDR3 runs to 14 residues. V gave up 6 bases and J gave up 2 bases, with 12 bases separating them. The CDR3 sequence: CASSRGLTTDTQYF. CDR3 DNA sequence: TGTGCCAGCAGCCGGGGTCTTACCACAGATACGCAGTATTTT.

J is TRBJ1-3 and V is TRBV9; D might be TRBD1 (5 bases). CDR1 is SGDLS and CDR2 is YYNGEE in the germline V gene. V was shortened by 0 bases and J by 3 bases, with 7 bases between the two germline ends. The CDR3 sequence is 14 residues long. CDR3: CASSVGGLGNTIYF. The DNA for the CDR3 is TGTGCCAGCAGCGTAGGGGGCCTTGGAAACACCATATATTTT.

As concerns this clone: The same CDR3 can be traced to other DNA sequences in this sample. CDR3: CAWSLSDTEAFF. The CDR3 nucleotides are TGTGCCTGGAGCCTTTCGGACACTGAAGCTTTCTTT. This chain uses TRBV30 with TRBJ1-1; D uncertain. V was cut by 3 bases and J by 3 bases, with 8 bases left in between. Germline V CDR1 and CDR2: GTSNPN, SVGIG (reference sequence). CDR3 size: 12 residues.

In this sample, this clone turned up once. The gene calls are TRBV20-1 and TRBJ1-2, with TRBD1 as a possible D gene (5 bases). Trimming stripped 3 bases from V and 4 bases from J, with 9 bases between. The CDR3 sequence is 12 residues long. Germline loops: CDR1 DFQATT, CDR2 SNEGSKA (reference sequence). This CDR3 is CSASGGVYGYTF. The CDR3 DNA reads TGCAGTGCTAGTGGGGGGGTCTATGGCTACACCTTC.

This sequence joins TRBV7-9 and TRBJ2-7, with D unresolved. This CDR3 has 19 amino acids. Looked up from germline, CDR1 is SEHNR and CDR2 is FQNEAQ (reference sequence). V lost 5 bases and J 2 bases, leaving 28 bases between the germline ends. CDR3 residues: CASSNPTHRPSLVTYEQYF. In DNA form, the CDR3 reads TGTGCCAGCAGCAACCCGACCCACCGACCGAGCCTAGTTACCTACGAGCAGTACTTC.

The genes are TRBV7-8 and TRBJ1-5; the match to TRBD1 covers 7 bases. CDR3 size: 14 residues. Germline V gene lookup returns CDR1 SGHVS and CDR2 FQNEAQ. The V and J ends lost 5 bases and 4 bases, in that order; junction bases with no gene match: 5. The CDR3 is CASSPGTANQPQHF. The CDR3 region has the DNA TGTGCCAGCAGCCCCGGGACAGCTAATCAGCCCCAGCATTTT.

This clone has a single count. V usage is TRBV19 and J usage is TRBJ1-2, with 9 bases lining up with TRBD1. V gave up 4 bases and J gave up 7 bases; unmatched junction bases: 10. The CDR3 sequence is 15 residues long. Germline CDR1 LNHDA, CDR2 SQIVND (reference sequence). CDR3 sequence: CASSTGTGILSGYTF. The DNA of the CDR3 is TGTGCCAGTAGTACCGGGACAGGGATTCTCAGTGGCTACACCTTC.

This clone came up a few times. Here the CDR3 DNA reads TGTGCCAGTAGTACAACGGGACAGGGGTATTCTAATGAAAAACTGTTTTTT. Its translation is CASSTTGQGYSNEKLFF. The J gene is TRBJ1-4, the V gene TRBV19, with TRBD1 matching over 10 bases. This CDR3 is 17 amino acids long. CDR1 is LNHDA and CDR2 is SQIVND in the germline V gene (reference sequence). V lost 4 bases and J lost 3; bases outside the gene matches: 8. The variable domain in full, with the rest retrieved from reference TRBV19 and TRBJ1-4, is DGGITQSPKYLFRKEGQNVTLSCEQNLNHDAMYWYRQDPGQGLRLIYYSQIVNDFQKGDIAEGYSVSREKKESFPLTVTSAQKNPTAFYLCASSTTGQGYSNEKLFFGSGTQLSVL.